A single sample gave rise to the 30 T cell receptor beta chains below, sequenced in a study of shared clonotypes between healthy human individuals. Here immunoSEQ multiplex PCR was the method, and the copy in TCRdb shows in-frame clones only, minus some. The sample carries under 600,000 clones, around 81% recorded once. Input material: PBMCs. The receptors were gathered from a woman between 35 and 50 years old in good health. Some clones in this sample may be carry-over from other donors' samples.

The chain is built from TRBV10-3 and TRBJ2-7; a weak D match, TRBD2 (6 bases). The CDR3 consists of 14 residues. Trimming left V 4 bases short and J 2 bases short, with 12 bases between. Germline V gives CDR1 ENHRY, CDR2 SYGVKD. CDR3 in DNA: TGTGCCATCAGTGTACCGGGACTCACCTACGAGCAGTACTTC. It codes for CAISVPGLTYEQYF.

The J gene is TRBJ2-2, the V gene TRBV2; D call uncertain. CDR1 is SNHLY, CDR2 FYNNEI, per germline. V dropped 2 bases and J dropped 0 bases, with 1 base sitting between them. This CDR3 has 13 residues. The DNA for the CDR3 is TGTGCCAGCAGTGAATCGAACACCGGGGAGCTGTTTTTT. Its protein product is CASSESNTGELFF. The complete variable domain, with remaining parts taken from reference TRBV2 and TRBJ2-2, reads EPEVTQTPSHQVTQMGQEVILRCVPISNHLYFYWYRQILGQKVEFLVSFYNNEISEKSEIFDDQFSVERPDGSNFTLKIRSTKLEDSAMYFCASSESNTGELFFGEGSRLTVL.

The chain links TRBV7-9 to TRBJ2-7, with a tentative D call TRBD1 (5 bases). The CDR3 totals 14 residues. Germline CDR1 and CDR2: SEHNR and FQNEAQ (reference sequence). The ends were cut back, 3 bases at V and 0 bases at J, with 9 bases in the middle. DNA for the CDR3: TGTGCCAGCAGCTTGGACATGGTCTCCTACGAGCAGTACTTC. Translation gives CASSLDMVSYEQYF. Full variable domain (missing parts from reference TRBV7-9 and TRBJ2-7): DTGVSQNPRHKITKRGQNVTFRCDPISEHNRLYWYRQTLGQGPEFLTYFQNEAQLEKSRLLSDRFSAERPKGSFSTLEIQRTEQGDSAMYLCASSLDMVSYEQYFGPGTRLTVT.

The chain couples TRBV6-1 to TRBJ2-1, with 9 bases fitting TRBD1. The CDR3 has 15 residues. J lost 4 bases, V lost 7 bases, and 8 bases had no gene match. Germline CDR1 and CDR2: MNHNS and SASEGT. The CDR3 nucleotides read TGTGCCAGCAATCGGGACAGGGTTACATACAATGAGCAGTTCTTC. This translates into CASNRDRVTYNEQFF.

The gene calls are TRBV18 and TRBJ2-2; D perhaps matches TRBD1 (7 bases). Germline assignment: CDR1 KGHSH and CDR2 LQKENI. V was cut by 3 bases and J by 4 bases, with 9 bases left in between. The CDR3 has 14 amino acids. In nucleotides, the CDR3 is TGTGCCAGCTCACCGCGGGACAGCACCGGGGAGCTGTTTTTT. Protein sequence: CASSPRDSTGELFF.

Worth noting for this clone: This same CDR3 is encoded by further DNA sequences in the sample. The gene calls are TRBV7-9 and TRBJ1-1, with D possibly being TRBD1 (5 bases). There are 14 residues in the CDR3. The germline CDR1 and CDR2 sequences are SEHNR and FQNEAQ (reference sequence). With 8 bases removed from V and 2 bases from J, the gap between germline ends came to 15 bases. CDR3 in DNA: TGTGCCAGCTCAAGGGGCTCCGGAAACACTGAAGCTTTCTTT. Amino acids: CASSRGSGNTEAFF.

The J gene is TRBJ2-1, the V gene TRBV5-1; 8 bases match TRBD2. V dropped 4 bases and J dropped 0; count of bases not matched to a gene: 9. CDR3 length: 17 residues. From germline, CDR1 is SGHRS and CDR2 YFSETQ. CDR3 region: CASSTDPSGSSYNEQFF. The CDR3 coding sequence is TGCGCCAGCAGCACAGATCCGAGCGGGAGCTCCTACAATGAGCAGTTCTTC.

The CDR3 bases are TGTGCCAGCAGCCGGACTAGCGGTTACAATGAGCAGTTCTTC. Amino acid sequence: CASSRTSGYNEQFF. The chain has TRBV14 and TRBJ2-1; 10 nucleotides match TRBD2. CDR3 length: 14 amino acids. The germline gives CDR1 SGHDN, CDR2 FVKESK. With V trimmed by 4 bases and J by 4 bases, 1 base remained unmatched.

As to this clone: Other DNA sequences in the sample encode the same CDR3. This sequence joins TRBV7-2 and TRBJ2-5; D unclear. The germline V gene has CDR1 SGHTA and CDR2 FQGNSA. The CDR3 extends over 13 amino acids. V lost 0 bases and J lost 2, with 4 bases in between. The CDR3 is CASSLAAQETQYF. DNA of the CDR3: TGTGCCAGCAGCTTAGCGGCTCAAGAGACCCAGTACTTC.

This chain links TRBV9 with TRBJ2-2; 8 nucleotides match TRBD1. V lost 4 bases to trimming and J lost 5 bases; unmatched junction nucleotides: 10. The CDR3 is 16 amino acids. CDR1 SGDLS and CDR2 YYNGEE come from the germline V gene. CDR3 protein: CASSISGQAFTGELFF. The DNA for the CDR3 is TGTGCCAGCAGCATTTCGGGACAGGCCTTTACCGGGGAGCTGTTTTTT.

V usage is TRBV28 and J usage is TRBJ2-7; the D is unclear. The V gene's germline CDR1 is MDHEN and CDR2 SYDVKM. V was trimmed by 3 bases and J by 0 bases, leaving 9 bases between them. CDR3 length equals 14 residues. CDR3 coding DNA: TGTGCCAGCAGTTTGGCGTACAGCTCCTACGAGCAGTACTTC. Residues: CASSLAYSSYEQYF.

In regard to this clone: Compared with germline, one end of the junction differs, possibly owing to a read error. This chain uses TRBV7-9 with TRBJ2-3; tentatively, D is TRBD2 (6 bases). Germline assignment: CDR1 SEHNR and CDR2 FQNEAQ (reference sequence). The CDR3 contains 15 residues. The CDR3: CASKRGNWGTDTQYF. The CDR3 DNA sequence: TGTGCAAGCAAACGCGGGAATTGGGGCACAGATACGCAGTATTTT.

The CDR3 bases are TGTGCCAGCAGGTCTACAGTAGCCCCCACCTTTTTTAATGAAAAACTGTTTTTT. This translates into CASRSTVAPTFFNEKLFF. The chain carries TRBV2 and TRBJ1-4, with D unresolved. Trimming removed 6 bases from V and 4 bases from J, with 24 bases in between. Germline CDR1 and CDR2: SNHLY and FYNNEI. The CDR3 runs 18 residues.

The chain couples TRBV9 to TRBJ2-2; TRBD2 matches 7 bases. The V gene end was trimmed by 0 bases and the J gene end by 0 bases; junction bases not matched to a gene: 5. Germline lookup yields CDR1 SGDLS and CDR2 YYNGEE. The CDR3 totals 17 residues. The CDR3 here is CASSVDPSGANTGELFF. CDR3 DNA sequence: TGTGCCAGCAGCGTAGATCCTAGCGGCGCGAACACCGGGGAGCTGTTTTTT.

CDR3 residues: CASSYEERSETQYF. The DNA of the CDR3 is TGTGCCAGCAGTTATGAGGAGCGTTCAGAGACCCAGTACTTC. The V and J genes are TRBV28 and TRBJ2-5; D is ambiguous. The length of the CDR3 is 14 residues. Germline CDR1 MDHEN, CDR2 SYDVKM. V lost 4 bases, J lost 4 bases, and 13 bases lay in between.

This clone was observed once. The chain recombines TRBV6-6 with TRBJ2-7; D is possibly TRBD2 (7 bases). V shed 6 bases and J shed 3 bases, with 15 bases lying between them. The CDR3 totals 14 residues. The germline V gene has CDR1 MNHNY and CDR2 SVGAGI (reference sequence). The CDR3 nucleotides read TGTGCCAGCAGCGGGGGGCAGAGATACTACGAGCAGTACTTC. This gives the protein CASSGGQRYYEQYF.

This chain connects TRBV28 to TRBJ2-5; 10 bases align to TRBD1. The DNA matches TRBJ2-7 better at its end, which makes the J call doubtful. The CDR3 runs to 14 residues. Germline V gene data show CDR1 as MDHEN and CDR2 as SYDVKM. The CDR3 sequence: CASSIRQGAREQYF. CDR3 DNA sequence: TGTGCCAGCAGTATACGACAGGGGGCCCGCGAGCAGTACTTC.

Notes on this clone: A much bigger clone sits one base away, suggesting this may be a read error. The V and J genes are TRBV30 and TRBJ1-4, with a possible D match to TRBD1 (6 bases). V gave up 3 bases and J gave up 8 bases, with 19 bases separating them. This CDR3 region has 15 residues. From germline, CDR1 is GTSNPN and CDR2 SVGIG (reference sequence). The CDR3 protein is CAWRVPGHLAEKLFF. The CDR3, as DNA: TGTGCCTGGAGAGTTCCGGGACACCTGGCGGAAAAACTGTTTTTT.

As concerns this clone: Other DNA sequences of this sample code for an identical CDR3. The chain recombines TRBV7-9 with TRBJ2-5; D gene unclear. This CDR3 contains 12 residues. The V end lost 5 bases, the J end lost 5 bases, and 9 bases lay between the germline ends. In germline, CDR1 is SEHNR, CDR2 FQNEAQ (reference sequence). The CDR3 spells CASSLLGETQYF. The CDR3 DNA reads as TGTGCCAGCAGCCTATTGGGGGAGACCCAGTACTTC.

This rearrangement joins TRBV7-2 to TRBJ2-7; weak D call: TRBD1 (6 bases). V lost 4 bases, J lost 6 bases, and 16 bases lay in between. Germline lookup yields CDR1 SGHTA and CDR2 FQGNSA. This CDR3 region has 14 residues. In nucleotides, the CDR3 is TGTGCCAGCAGCTCCCAGGGGAGTCTAAGCGAGCAGTACTTC. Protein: CASSSQGSLSEQYF.

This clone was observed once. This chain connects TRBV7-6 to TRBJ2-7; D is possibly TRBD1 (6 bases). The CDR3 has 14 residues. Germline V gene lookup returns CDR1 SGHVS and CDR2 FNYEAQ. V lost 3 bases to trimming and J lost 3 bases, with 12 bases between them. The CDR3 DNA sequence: TGTGCCAGCAGCTTGGCAGGGGCCGACTACGAGCAGTACTTC. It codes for CASSLAGADYEQYF. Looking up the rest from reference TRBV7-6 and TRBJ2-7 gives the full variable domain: GAGVSQSPRYKVTKRGQDVALRCDPISGHVSLYWYRQALGQGPEFLTYFNYEAQQDKSGLPNDRFSAERPEGSISTLTIQRTEQRDSAMYRCASSLAGADYEQYFGPGTRLTVT.

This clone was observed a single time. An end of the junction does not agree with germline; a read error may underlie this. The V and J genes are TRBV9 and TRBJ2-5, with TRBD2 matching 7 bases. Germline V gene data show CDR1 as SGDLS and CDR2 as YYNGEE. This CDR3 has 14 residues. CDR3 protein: CAGSVAGASETQYF. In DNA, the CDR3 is TGTGCCGGCAGCGTTGCGGGAGCGAGTGAGACCCAGTACTTC.

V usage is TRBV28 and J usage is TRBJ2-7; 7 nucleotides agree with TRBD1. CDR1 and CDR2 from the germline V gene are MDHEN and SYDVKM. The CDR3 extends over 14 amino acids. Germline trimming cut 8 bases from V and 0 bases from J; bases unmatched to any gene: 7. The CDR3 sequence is CASGIGDSSYEQYF. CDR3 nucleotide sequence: TGTGCCAGCGGAATCGGGGACAGCTCCTACGAGCAGTACTTC.

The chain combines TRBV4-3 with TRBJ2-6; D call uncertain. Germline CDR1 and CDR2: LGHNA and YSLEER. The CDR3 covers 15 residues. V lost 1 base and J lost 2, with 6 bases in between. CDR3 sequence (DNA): TGCGCCAGCAGCCAAGGAGCCGCTGGGGCCAACGTCCTGACTTTC. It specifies CASSQGAAGANVLTF.

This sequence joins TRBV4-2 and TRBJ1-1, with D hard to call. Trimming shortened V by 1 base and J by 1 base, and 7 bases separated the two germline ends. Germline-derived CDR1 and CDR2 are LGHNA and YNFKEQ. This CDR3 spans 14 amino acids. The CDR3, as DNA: TGTGCCAGCAGCCAAGTGTCCCCGAACACTGAAGCTTTCTTT. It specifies CASSQVSPNTEAFF.

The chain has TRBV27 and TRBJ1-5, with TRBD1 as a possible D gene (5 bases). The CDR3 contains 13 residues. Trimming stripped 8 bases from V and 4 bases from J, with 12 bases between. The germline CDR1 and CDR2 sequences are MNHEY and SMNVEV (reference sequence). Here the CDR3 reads CASGDRVNQPQHF. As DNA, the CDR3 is TGTGCCAGCGGGGACCGGGTAAATCAGCCCCAGCATTTT.

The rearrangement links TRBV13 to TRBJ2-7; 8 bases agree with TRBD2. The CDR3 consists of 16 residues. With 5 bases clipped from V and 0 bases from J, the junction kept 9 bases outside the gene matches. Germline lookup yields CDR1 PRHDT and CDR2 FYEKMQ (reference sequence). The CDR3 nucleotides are TGTGCCAGCAGCCAATCTTTCGGGAGGGACTCCTACGAGCAGTACTTC. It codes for CASSQSFGRDSYEQYF.

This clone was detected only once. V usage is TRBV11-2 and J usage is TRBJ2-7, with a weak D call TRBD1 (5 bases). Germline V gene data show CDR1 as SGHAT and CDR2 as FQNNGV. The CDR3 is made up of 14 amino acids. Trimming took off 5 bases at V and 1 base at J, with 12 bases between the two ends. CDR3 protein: CASSPLTVSYEQYF. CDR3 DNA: TGTGCCAGCAGCCCCCTGACAGTTTCCTACGAGCAGTACTTC.

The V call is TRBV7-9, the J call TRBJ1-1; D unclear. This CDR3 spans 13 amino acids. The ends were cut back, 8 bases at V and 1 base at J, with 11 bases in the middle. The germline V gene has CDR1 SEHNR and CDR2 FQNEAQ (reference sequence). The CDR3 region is CASRPEGNTEAFF. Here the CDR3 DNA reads TGTGCCAGCCGCCCCGAGGGGAACACTGAAGCTTTCTTT.

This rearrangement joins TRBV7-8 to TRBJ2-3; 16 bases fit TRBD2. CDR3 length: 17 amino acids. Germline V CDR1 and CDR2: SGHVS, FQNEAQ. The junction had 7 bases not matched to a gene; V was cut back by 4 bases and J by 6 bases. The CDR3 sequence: CASSSAQGLAGGDTQYF. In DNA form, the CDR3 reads TGTGCCAGCAGCTCAGCACAGGGACTAGCGGGAGGGGATACGCAGTATTTT.